This TCR beta chain came from a study of cytomegalovirus exposure and HLA in healthy donors. The wider study: An earlier analysis identified under 130 million unique TCR beta sequences in 170 million or so T cells. Study observations and caveats: Exclusion applied to some V segments, including TRBV6-2 and TRBV6-3, as they were indistinguishable.

Germline CDR1 SGHRS, CDR2 YFSETQ. The CDR3 is 15 amino acids. V was clipped by 3 bases and J by 2 bases; unmatched bases: 5. Worth noting for this clone: Its matching antigen is unknown.

13 Jbeta primers and 60 Vbeta primers were used for the PCR. TCRdb's copy holds only in-frame clones and misses some; the assay was immunoSEQ multiplex PCR. In the table there are 240,000 or so clones, around 80% of which are singletons. The chain employs TRBV5-1 and TRBJ2-5, with TRBD1 matching over 9 bases. This sequence originates from a woman aged 55-69 years in good health and CMV-seropositive. Sequencing was done on a sample of PBMCs. The CDR3 DNA is TGCGCCAGCAGCTGGGGGACAGGGCCACAAGAGACCCAGTACTTC. It yields the protein CASSWGTGPQETQYF.